These 24 T cell receptor beta chains share one sample of origin, sequenced in a study of blood T cell repertoires in COVID-19. Using immunoSEQ multiplex PCR, the repertoire was profiled, and TCRdb retains in-frame clones only, with some absent. The table shows around 310,000 clones, with nearly 90% occurring only once. Material: PBMCs or T cells enriched from blood (not recorded which). These receptors all come from a woman in her twenties or thirties who had recovered from COVID-19.

The rearrangement uses TRBV7-9 and TRBJ1-6; possible D gene TRBD1, 5 bases. Trimming pared 1 base from V and 14 bases from J, leaving 9 bases between. Germline CDR1 reads SEHNR; CDR2 reads FQNEAQ (reference sequence). This CDR3 region has 12 residues. The CDR3 reads CASSLEVDTLHF. The CDR3 coding sequence is TGTGCCAGCAGCTTAGAGGTGGACACCCTCCACTTT.

The chain joins TRBV28 to TRBJ2-7; 9 bases line up with TRBD2. This CDR3 has 15 residues. Germline CDR1 reads MDHEN; CDR2 reads SYDVKM. The V segment lost 5 bases and the J segment 2 bases; nucleotides outside the gene matches: 7. The chain's CDR3 is CASSMTSGTTYEQYF. The CDR3 DNA is TGTGCCAGCAGTATGACTAGCGGAACCACCTACGAGCAGTACTTC.

The V and J genes are TRBV24-1 and TRBJ1-1, with no clear D. From germline, CDR1 is KGHDR and CDR2 SFDVKD. The ends were cut back, 2 bases at V and 8 bases at J, with 5 bases in the middle. CDR3 length: 11 amino acids. For the CDR3, the DNA is TGTGCCACCAGTGATTCCCTGGAAGCTTTCTTT. It is translated as CATSDSLEAFF.

The V gene is TRBV28, the J gene TRBJ1-1; D is perhaps TRBD1 (6 bases). The ends were cut back, 4 bases at V and 5 bases at J, with 20 bases in the middle. Germline assignment: CDR1 MDHEN and CDR2 SYDVKM. The CDR3 length is 16 residues. The CDR3 is CASSYHRDRGGTEAFF. CDR3 bases: TGTGCCAGCAGTTACCACAGGGACCGGGGGGGTACTGAAGCTTTCTTT.

This rearrangement joins TRBV5-4 to TRBJ2-5; a weak D match, TRBD1 (5 bases). The germline V gene has CDR1 SGHNT and CDR2 YYREEE (reference sequence). The V end lost 7 bases, the J end lost 3 bases, and 16 bases lay between the germline ends. The CDR3 sequence is 14 residues long. The chain's CDR3 is CASRSMGRKETQYF. In nucleotides, the CDR3 is TGTGCCAGCCGGAGTATGGGGCGGAAAGAGACCCAGTACTTC.

The rearrangement uses TRBV6-5 and TRBJ1-2; 11 bases are a match to TRBD1. The CDR3 runs to 13 residues. V shed 4 bases and J 7 bases; nucleotides not matched to a gene: 2. CDR1 and CDR2 (germline): MNHEY, SVGAGI. CDR3 nucleotide sequence: TGTGCCAGCAGTTGGACAGGGGGCCGTGGCTACACCTTC. This codes for CASSWTGGRGYTF.

V usage is TRBV29-1 and J usage is TRBJ1-1; no reliable D call. This CDR3 contains 13 residues. With 3 bases removed from V and 3 bases from J, the gap between germline ends came to 11 bases. From germline, CDR1 is SQVTM and CDR2 ANQGSEA. CDR3 residues: CSVDHGADTEAFF. CDR3 coding DNA: TGCAGCGTTGATCACGGTGCCGACACTGAAGCTTTCTTT.

The chain couples TRBV27 to TRBJ2-3; the match to TRBD2 covers 9 bases. CDR1 is MNHEY, CDR2 SMNVEV, per germline (reference sequence). J was trimmed by 1 base and V by 3 bases; bases with no gene match: 2. The CDR3 covers 15 residues. The CDR3 DNA reads as TGTGCCAGCAGTTTGCGGGAGGGCCGCACAGATACGCAGTATTTT. It codes for CASSLREGRTDTQYF.

The CDR3 nucleotides are TGCAGTGCTAGTTTTAGTAGTGGAGGGGACAATGAGCAGTTCTTC. Translation: CSASFSSGGDNEQFF. The V and J genes are TRBV20-1 and TRBJ2-1; the D gene is possibly TRBD2 (6 bases). Germline V lookup: CDR1 DFQATT, CDR2 SNEGSKA (reference sequence). This CDR3 contains 15 residues. Trimming took 3 bases from V and 5 from J, leaving 17 bases between them.

The V call is TRBV5-4, the J call TRBJ1-2; 8 bases fit TRBD1. The CDR3 sequence is 14 residues long. Trimming removed 4 bases from V and 1 base from J; junction bases left unmatched: 3. Germline CDR1 SGHNT, CDR2 YYREEE (reference sequence). The chain's CDR3 is CASSPDRDNYGYTF. For the CDR3, the DNA is TGTGCCAGCAGCCCGGACAGGGATAACTATGGCTACACCTTC.

V usage is TRBV19 and J usage is TRBJ1-5; a possible D gene is TRBD1 (5 bases). This CDR3 is built from 18 residues. V shed 4 bases and J shed 4 bases, with 23 bases lying between them. CDR1 and CDR2 from the germline V gene are LNHDA and SQIVND (reference sequence). The CDR3 DNA reads TGTGCCAGTAGTACAGCATCGGGCAGATGGGAGGGGAATCAGCCCCAGCATTTT. Translation: CASSTASGRWEGNQPQHF.

This chain joins TRBV4-3 and TRBJ2-1, with 10 bases identical to TRBD2. The trim removed 5 bases at V and 4 bases at J, leaving 5 bases unmatched. The CDR3 is 15 residues long. CDR1 is LGHNA and CDR2 is YSLEER in the germline V gene. DNA for the CDR3: TGCGCCAGCAGCACCCGACTAGCGGGTTACAATGAGCAGTTCTTC. Translated, it gives CASSTRLAGYNEQFF.

The gene calls are TRBV10-3 and TRBJ1-2, with TRBD1 as a possible D gene (5 bases). The CDR3 is 14 amino acids. V was trimmed by 3 bases and J by 4 bases, leaving 12 bases between them. Germline assignment: CDR1 ENHRY and CDR2 SYGVKD. CDR3 DNA: TGTGCCATCAGTGAAAGCCAGGGTGTCTATGGCTACACCTTC. Translation: CAISESQGVYGYTF.

The rearrangement uses TRBV12-5 and TRBJ1-2; 10 nucleotides agree with TRBD1. Germline V gene sequence: CDR1 LGHNT, CDR2 FRNRAP. Trimming removed 6 bases from V and 6 bases from J; junction bases left unmatched: 7. The CDR3 has 14 residues. This CDR3 reads CASGQTGGDDGYTF. Written as DNA, the CDR3 is TGTGCTAGTGGGCAGACAGGGGGCGACGATGGCTACACCTTC.

The CDR3 loop is CASSRSWGDRGNSPLHF. In nucleotides, the CDR3 is TGTGCCAGCAGTCGATCGTGGGGGGACAGGGGAAATTCACCCCTCCACTTT. The genes are TRBV6-6 and TRBJ1-6, with 10 bases matching TRBD1. The length of the CDR3 is 17 residues. Trimming at V came to 5 bases and at J to 7 bases, leaving 11 bases not matched to a gene. In germline, CDR1 is MNHNY, CDR2 SVGAGI (reference sequence).

The chain employs TRBV5-8 and TRBJ2-7, with D unclear. Germline V gene sequence: CDR1 SGHTS, CDR2 YDEGEE. V was clipped by 5 bases and J by 1 base, with 4 bases between them. There are 11 residues in the CDR3. Here the CDR3 DNA reads TGTGCCAGCAGTACATCCTACGAGCAGTACTTC. Protein: CASSTSYEQYF.

This clone came up once. The chain is built from TRBV7-9 and TRBJ1-4, with a weak D call TRBD1 (5 bases). Germline V gene sequence: CDR1 SEHNR, CDR2 FQNEAQ (reference sequence). This CDR3 spans 14 amino acids. Trimming removed 8 bases from V and 8 bases from J, with 18 bases in between. The CDR3 coding sequence is TGTGCCAGCGGACCTTCAGGGTCTAGGGAAAAACTGTTTTTT. Its translation is CASGPSGSREKLFF.

J is TRBJ2-1 and V is TRBV20-1; D is undetermined. The CDR3 loop spans 17 amino acids. The germline V and J ends were trimmed by 6 bases and 0 bases, with 21 bases remaining between them. Per the germline V gene, CDR1 is DFQATT and CDR2 is SNEGSKA (reference sequence). This CDR3 is CSASIPNLPRSYNEQFF. The CDR3 DNA reads TGCAGTGCGAGTATTCCAAACTTACCCCGCTCCTACAATGAGCAGTTCTTC.

CDR3 nucleotide sequence: TGTGCCAGCAACGCGGGAGGGACTGGGCAAGAGACCCAGTACTTC. This sequence encodes CASNAGGTGQETQYF. This chain joins TRBV7-2 and TRBJ2-5; 9 bases fit TRBD2. V dropped 7 bases and J dropped 2; count of bases not matched to a gene: 8. The CDR3 covers 15 residues. Germline V gene data show CDR1 as SGHTA and CDR2 as FQGNSA.

The chain uses TRBV18 and TRBJ1-1, with TRBD1 as a possible D gene (5 bases). V lost 5 bases, J lost 6 bases, and 16 bases lay in between. The germline gives CDR1 KGHSH, CDR2 LQKENI. This CDR3 has 14 residues. The CDR3 nucleotides read TGTGCCAGCTCATCAAACGGTCAGGGTTCTGAAGCTTTCTTT. As protein: CASSSNGQGSEAFF.

The chain links TRBV10-3 to TRBJ2-1; 9 nucleotides line up with TRBD2. CDR3 size: 15 residues. Germline V CDR1 and CDR2: ENHRY, SYGVKD. J lost 3 bases, V lost 5 bases, and 5 bases had no gene match. The CDR3 is CAISNIAGVYNEQFF. In DNA form, the CDR3 reads TGTGCCATCAGTAACATAGCGGGAGTCTACAATGAGCAGTTCTTC.

The chain uses TRBV7-9 and TRBJ1-5; unclear D gene. Germline V gives CDR1 SEHNR, CDR2 FQNEAQ (reference sequence). The CDR3 spans 12 residues. V was shortened by 3 bases and J by 7 bases, with 7 bases between the two germline ends. The CDR3 DNA follows: TGTGCCAGCAGCTTGGAGGGACAGCCCCAGCATTTT. Translated: CASSLEGQPQHF.

The table lists this clone with a count of one. J is TRBJ1-2 and V is TRBV12-3 or TRBV12-4; perhaps TRBD1 as D (6 bases). The CDR3 sequence is 10 residues long. CDR3 coding DNA: TGTGTATTAGGGGGCTATGGCTACACCTTC. Translated: CVLGGYGYTF.

The chain has TRBV5-1 and TRBJ1-1, with D uncertain. The V end was cut by 1 base, the J end by 4 bases, with 11 bases between. CDR1 is SGHRS, CDR2 YFSETQ, per germline. The CDR3 contains 14 residues. CDR3 in amino acids: CASSLLAGGTEAFF. The CDR3, as DNA: TGCGCCAGCAGCTTGTTGGCGGGTGGCACTGAAGCTTTCTTT.